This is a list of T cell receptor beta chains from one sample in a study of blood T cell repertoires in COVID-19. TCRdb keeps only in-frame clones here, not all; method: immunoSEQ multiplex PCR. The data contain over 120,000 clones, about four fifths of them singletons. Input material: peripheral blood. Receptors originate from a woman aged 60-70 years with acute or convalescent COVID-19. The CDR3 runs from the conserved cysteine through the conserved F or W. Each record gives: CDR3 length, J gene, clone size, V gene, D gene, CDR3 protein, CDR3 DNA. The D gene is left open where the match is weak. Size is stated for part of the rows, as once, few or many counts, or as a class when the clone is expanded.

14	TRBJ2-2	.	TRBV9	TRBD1	CASSRQGNTGELFF	TGTGCCAGCAGTAGACAGGGGAACACCGGGGAGCTGTTTTTT
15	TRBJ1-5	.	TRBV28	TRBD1	CASRNEQGRNQPQHF	TGTGCCAGCAGGAACGAACAGGGGCGTAATCAGCCCCAGCATTTT
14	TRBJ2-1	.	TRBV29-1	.	CSAVQGVQYNEQFF	TGCAGCGCTGTACAGGGAGTCCAATACAATGAGCAGTTCTTC
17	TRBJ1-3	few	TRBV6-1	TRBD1	CASSVRAKGADGNTIYF	TGTGCCAGCAGTGTACGCGCCAAGGGGGCAGATGGAAACACCATATATTTT
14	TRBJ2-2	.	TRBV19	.	CASNPLGVSGELFF	TGTGCCAGTAACCCGCTCGGGGTTAGCGGGGAGCTGTTTTTT
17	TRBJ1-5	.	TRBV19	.	CASSILLGRPSNQPQHF	TGTGCCAGTAGTATTCTCTTGGGCAGACCAAGCAATCAGCCCCAGCATTTT
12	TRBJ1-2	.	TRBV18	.	CASSIPDYGYTF	TGTGCCAGCTCAATTCCAGACTATGGCTACACCTTC
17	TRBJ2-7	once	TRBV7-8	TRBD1	CASRRDRTGGRLFEQYF	TGTGCCAGCAGGCGAGATAGGACAGGGGGCAGGTTATTCGAGCAGTACTTC
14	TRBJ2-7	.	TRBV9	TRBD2	CASSVGDYTYEQYF	TGTGCCAGCAGCGTAGGGGACTACACCTACGAGCAGTACTTC
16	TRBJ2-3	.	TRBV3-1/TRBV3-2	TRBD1	CASSHFRGTGGDTQYF	TGTGCCAGCAGCCACTTTCGCGGGACAGGCGGAGATACGCAGTATTTT
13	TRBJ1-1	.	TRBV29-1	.	CSASTGTNTEAFF	TGCAGCGCCAGTACAGGGACCAACACTGAAGCTTTCTTT
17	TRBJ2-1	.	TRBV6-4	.	CASSESVWRQGKNEQFF	TGTGCCAGCAGTGAATCTGTTTGGCGCCAGGGGAAAAATGAGCAGTTCTTC
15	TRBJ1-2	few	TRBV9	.	CASSAHPGDGDGYTF	TGTGCCAGCAGCGCCCACCCTGGTGACGGGGATGGCTACACCTTC
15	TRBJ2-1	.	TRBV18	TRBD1	CASSPGQGLYNEQFF	TGTGCCAGCTCACCAGGACAGGGGCTCTACAATGAGCAGTTCTTC
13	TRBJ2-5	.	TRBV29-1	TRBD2	CSVERGVMETQYF	TGCAGCGTTGAACGGGGGGTGATGGAGACCCAGTACTTC
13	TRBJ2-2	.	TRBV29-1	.	CSAEGRSTGELFF	TGCAGCGCTGAGGGGCGCAGCACCGGGGAGCTGTTTTTT
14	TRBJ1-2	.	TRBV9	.	CASSVAEGNYGYTF	TGTGCCAGCAGCGTAGCTGAGGGTAACTATGGCTACACCTTC
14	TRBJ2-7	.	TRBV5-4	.	CASSLELSSYEQYF	TGTGCCAGCAGCTTGGAACTGAGCTCCTACGAGCAGTACTTC
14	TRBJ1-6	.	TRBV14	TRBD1	CASSSRDRNSPLHF	TGTGCCAGCAGCTCCCGGGACAGAAATTCACCCCTCCACTTT
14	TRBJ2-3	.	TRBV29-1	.	CSVVPRRGPDTQYF	TGCAGCGTTGTACCTAGGAGGGGACCAGATACGCAGTATTTT
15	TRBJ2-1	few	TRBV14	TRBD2	CASSPTSVSGGDQFF	TGTGCCAGCAGCCCGACTAGCGTCTCGGGTGGGGATCAGTTCTTC
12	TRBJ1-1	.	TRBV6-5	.	CASNAGVTEAFF	TGTGCCAGCAATGCAGGGGTCACTGAAGCTTTCTTT
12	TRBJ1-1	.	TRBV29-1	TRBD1	CSAGTGNTEAFF	TGCAGCGCCGGGACAGGGAACACTGAAGCTTTCTTT
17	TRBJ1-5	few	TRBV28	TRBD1	CASSANQGAISNQPQHF	TGTGCCAGCAGTGCGAACCAGGGGGCGATCAGCAATCAGCCCCAGCATTTT
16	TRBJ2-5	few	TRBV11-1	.	CASSLRRASKQETQYF	TGTGCCAGCAGCTTAAGGAGGGCGAGTAAACAAGAGACCCAGTACTTC
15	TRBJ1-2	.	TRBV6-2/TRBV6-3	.	CASSGTSGRESGYTF	TGTGCCAGCAGTGGGACTTCGGGTCGCGAAAGCGGCTACACCTTC
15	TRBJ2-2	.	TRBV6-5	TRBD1	CASTPGQGAAGELFF	TGTGCCAGCACCCCGGGACAGGGGGCTGCCGGGGAGCTGTTTTTT
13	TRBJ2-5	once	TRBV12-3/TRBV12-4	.	CASSFAGRETQYF	TGTGCCAGCAGTTTTGCTGGGCGCGAGACCCAGTACTTC
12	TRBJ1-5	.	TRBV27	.	CASGRDGQPQHF	TGTGCCAGCGGGAGGGACGGGCAGCCCCAGCATTTT
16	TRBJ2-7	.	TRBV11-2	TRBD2	CASSLFGRGISHEQYF	TGTGCCAGCAGCTTATTCGGGAGGGGGATTAGTCACGAGCAGTACTTC
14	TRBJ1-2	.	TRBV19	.	CASRTGVGNYGYTF	TGTGCCAGTAGGACAGGAGTGGGTAACTATGGCTACACCTTC
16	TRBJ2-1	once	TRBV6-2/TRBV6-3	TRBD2	CASSLGGLADYNEQFF	TGTGCCAGCAGTCTGGGAGGTCTAGCGGATTACAATGAGCAGTTCTTC
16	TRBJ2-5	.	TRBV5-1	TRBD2	CASSSSGLAGQETQYF	TGCGCCAGCAGCTCCTCGGGACTAGCGGGACAAGAGACCCAGTACTTC
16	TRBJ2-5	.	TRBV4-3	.	CASSQAHSSGWETQYF	TGCGCCAGCAGCCAAGCGCACTCCAGCGGCTGGGAGACCCAGTACTTC
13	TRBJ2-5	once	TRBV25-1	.	CASSPPGAETQYF	TGTGCCAGCTCCCCCCCAGGGGCTGAGACCCAGTACTTC
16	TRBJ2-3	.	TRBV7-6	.	CASSLAPARATDTQYF	TGTGCCAGCAGCTTAGCTCCGGCGCGGGCTACAGATACGCAGTATTTT
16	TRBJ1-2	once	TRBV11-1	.	CASTNGGQSLNYGYTF	TGTGCCAGCACCAATGGGGGCCAATCCCTCAACTATGGCTACACCTTC
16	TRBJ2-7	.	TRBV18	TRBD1	CASSQRTGRAVGEQYF	TGTGCCAGCTCACAGAGGACAGGTCGAGCGGTGGGGGAGCAGTACTTC
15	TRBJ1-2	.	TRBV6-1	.	CASSEKRQPGYGYTF	TGTGCCAGCAGTGAAAAACGACAGCCCGGGTATGGCTACACCTTC
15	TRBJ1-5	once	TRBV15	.	CATSRGVYSNQPQHF	TGTGCCACCAGCAGAGGTGTGTATAGCAATCAGCCCCAGCATTTT
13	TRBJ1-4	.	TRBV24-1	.	CATSDDNNEKLFF	TGTGCCACCAGTGATGACAATAATGAAAAACTGTTTTTT
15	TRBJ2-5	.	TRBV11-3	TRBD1	CASSLKTGMRETQYF	TGTGCCAGCAGCCTTAAGACAGGGATGCGGGAGACCCAGTACTTC
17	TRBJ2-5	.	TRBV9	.	CASSPQPRSRRGETQYF	TGTGCCAGCAGCCCCCAACCTAGATCCCGGCGCGGGGAGACCCAGTACTTC
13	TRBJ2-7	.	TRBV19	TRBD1	CASSKDRAYEQYF	TGTGCCAGTAGCAAAGACAGGGCCTACGAGCAGTACTTC
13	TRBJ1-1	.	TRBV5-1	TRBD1	CASTPQGDTEAFF	TGCGCCAGCACCCCACAGGGGGACACTGAAGCTTTCTTT
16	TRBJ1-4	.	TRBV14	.	CASSQGTTGAYEKLFF	TGTGCCAGCAGCCAAGGGACGACAGGAGCGTATGAAAAACTGTTTTTT
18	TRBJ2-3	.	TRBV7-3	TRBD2	CASSSGLAGAGGTDTQYF	TGTGCCAGCAGTTCGGGACTAGCGGGAGCGGGTGGCACAGATACGCAGTATTTT
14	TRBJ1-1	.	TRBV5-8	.	CASSLAQLYTEAFF	TGTGCCAGCAGCTTGGCTCAACTCTACACTGAAGCTTTCTTT
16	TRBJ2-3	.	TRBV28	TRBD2	CASSATSGRALDTQYF	TGTGCCAGCAGTGCAACTAGCGGGAGGGCCTTAGATACGCAGTATTTT
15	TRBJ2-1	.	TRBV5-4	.	CASYHPGLAYNEQFF	TGTGCCAGCTACCACCCGGGACTGGCGTACAATGAGCAGTTCTTC
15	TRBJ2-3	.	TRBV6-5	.	CASILGRPGGDTQYF	TGTGCCAGCATATTGGGACGGCCTGGGGGGGATACGCAGTATTTT
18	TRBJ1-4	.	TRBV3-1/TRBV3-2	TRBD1	CASGFSRDRGRSNEKLFF	TGTGCCAGCGGATTTTCCCGGGACAGGGGGCGATCTAATGAAAAACTGTTTTTT
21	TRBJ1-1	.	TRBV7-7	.	CASSLDRAQDNFERSRSEAFF	TGTGCCAGCAGCTTAGATCGGGCGCAGGACAATTTCGAAAGGTCACGATCTGAAGCTTTCTTT
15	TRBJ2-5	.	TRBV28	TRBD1	CASRGQGTRWETQYF	TGTGCCAGCAGGGGACAGGGGACCCGATGGGAGACCCAGTACTTC
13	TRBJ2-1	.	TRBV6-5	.	CASRDSSYNEQFF	TGTGCCAGCAGAGACAGCTCCTACAATGAGCAGTTCTTC
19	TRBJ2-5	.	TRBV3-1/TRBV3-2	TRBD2	CASSQGKTSGSIMGETQYF	TGTGCCAGCAGCCAAGGGAAGACTAGCGGGAGTATAATGGGAGAGACCCAGTACTTC
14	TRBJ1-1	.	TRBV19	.	CATRIGGLGTEAFF	TGTGCCACTCGTATTGGCGGGTTGGGCACTGAAGCTTTCTTT